Listed below are T cell receptor beta chains from one sample, sequenced in a study of T cell repertoires in cytomegalovirus infection. TCRdb passed the reads through MiXCR, listing each CDR3 protein once. The table records approximately 76,000 distinct CDR3 sequences, roughly 3.7% of them present only once. Sequencing input: PBMCs. The receptors come from a human donor in good health (CMV status not recorded). Some clones in this sample may be carry-over from other donors' samples. The CDR3 runs from the conserved cysteine through the conserved F or W. D genes are given only for firm matches. Expanded clones are given a class, and other clones once, few, many or no size at all.

cdr3_length j_call v_call d_call clone_size cdr3_aa cdr3_nt
15 TRBJ1-1 TRBV19 NA many CASSIVAGVGTEAFF TGTGCCAGTAGTATAGTCGCAGGGGTTGGCACTGAAGCTTTCTTT
18 TRBJ2-6 TRBV7-2 TRBD1 many CASSLRRQGAAGANVLTF TGTGCCAGCAGCCTCAGGAGACAGGGGGCTGCTGGGGCCAACGTCCTGACTTTC
15 TRBJ1-3 TRBV4-3 NA few CASSQDGHVGNTIYF TGCGCCAGCAGCCAAGATGGACACGTCGGGAACACCATATATTTT
13 TRBJ2-7 TRBV20-1 NA many CSATLDREGEQYF TGCAGTGCTACCCTGGACAGGGAGGGCGAGCAGTACTTC
16 TRBJ1-1 TRBV6-6 NA many CASSSPPGVGNTEAFF TGTGCCAGCAGTTCCCCCCCCGGGGTAGGGAACACTGAAGCTTTCTTT
14 TRBJ2-6 TRBV7-2 NA few CARGGPAGANVLTF TGTGCCAGAGGTGGGCCAGCGGGGGCCAACGTCCTGACTTTC
15 TRBJ1-1 TRBV7-7 NA many CASSPGPGQNTEAFF TGTGCTAGCAGCCCGGGACCAGGTCAGAACACTGAAGCTTTCTTT
13 TRBJ2-7 TRBV20-1 TRBD1 many CSARSQGDYEQYF TGCAGTGCTAGGTCACAGGGGGACTACGAGCAGTACTTC
17 TRBJ1-3 TRBV4-3 NA many CASSQAGAGSSGNTIYF TGCGCCAGCAGCCAAGCAGGGGCGGGCAGCTCTGGAAACACCATATATTTT
14 TRBJ2-5 TRBV12-3/TRBV12-4 NA many CASSFRLYQETQYF TGTGCCAGCAGTTTCAGACTTTACCAAGAGACCCAGTACTTC
13 TRBJ2-1 TRBV13 NA many CASSLDSNNEQFF TGTGCCAGCAGCTTAGACTCAAACAATGAGCAGTTCTTC
12 TRBJ2-1 TRBV7-2 NA many CASSFPTGEQFF TGTGCCAGCAGCTTCCCCACCGGTGAGCAGTTCTTC
15 TRBJ2-1 TRBV6-1 NA many CASSNTARLTNEQFF TGTGCCAGCAGTAACACAGCCCGACTTACCAATGAGCAGTTCTTC
16 TRBJ2-3 TRBV7-2 NA many CASSFKFGGAQDTQYF TGTGCCAGCAGCTTTAAATTTGGGGGGGCGCAAGATACGCAGTATTTT
14 TRBJ2-1 TRBV7-2 NA many CASSPQSSYNEQFF TGTGCCAGCAGCCCCCAAAGCTCCTACAATGAGCAGTTCTTC
16 TRBJ1-4 TRBV15 TRBD1 many CATSRIKTGGNEKLFF TGTGCCACCAGCAGAATCAAAACAGGGGGCAATGAAAAACTGTTTTTT
17 TRBJ1-4 TRBV28 NA many CASKIKEFRVPNEKLFF TGTGCCAGCAAGATCAAGGAGTTCCGAGTACCTAATGAAAAACTGTTTTTT
15 TRBJ2-3 TRBV4-3 NA many CASSLGTVSTDTQYF TGCGCCAGCAGCCTCGGGACGGTCAGCACAGATACGCAGTATTTT
13 TRBJ2-5 TRBV28 NA many CASNWGHQETQYF TGTGCCAGCAATTGGGGGCACCAAGAGACCCAGTACTTC
13 TRBJ2-7 TRBV11-2 TRBD2 many CASRTSGGFEQYF TGTGCCAGCAGGACTAGCGGGGGCTTCGAGCAGTACTTC
12 TRBJ2-5 TRBV3-1 NA many CASSQLQETQYF TGTGCCAGCAGCCAATTGCAAGAGACCCAGTACTTC
14 TRBJ2-1 TRBV7-3 NA many CASSSPFRDNEQFF TGTGCCAGCAGCTCACCCTTCCGCGACAATGAGCAGTTCTTC
18 TRBJ1-5 TRBV28 NA NA CASSYADSGTYSNQPQHF TGTGCCAGCAGTTACGCGGACAGCGGCACCTATAGCAATCAGCCCCAGCATTTT
15 TRBJ1-6 TRBV5-4 TRBD1 many CASSTGQGANSPLHF TGTGCCAGCAGCACCGGACAGGGGGCTAATTCACCCCTCCACTTT
15 TRBJ2-2 TRBV7-2 NA many CASSAGRPRTGELFF TGTGCCAGCAGCGCCGGGCGACCGAGGACCGGGGAGCTGTTTTTT
14 TRBJ2-1 TRBV6-2/TRBV6-3 TRBD1 many CASTYRDRPHFRFF TGTGCCAGCACCTACCGGGACAGACCCCACTTTCGGTTCTTC
14 TRBJ2-7 TRBV20-1 NA many CSATRGAISYEQYF TGCAGTGCCACCCGGGGGGCTATCAGCTACGAGCAGTACTTC
13 TRBJ2-5 TRBV6-2/TRBV6-3 TRBD2 many CATGGEGLETQYF TGTGCCACCGGGGGGGAAGGCTTGGAGACCCAGTACTTC
15 TRBJ1-5 TRBV10-3 TRBD1 many CAIRSDRGSNQPQHF TGTGCCATCAGATCAGACAGGGGCAGCAATCAGCCCCAGCATTTT
15 TRBJ2-5 TRBV7-2 NA many CASSPTKGLQETQYF TGTGCCAGCAGCCCCACAAAGGGGCTTCAAGAGACCCAGTACTTC
17 TRBJ2-1 TRBV7-8 TRBD2 many CASSLRQSGGRVDEQFF TGTGCCAGCAGCTTAAGGCAGAGCGGGGGCCGGGTCGATGAGCAGTTCTTC
16 TRBJ2-7 TRBV7-8 TRBD2 many CASSFIRLAGGFEQYF TGTGCCAGCAGCTTCATCCGTCTAGCGGGGGGGTTCGAGCAGTACTTC